Listed below are T cell receptor beta chains from one sample, sequenced in a study of T cell changes during pregnancy in multiple sclerosis. The repertoire was sequenced with immunoSEQ multiplex PCR; TCRdb's copy has only in-frame clones and lacks some. Of about 80,000 clones listed, about 92% are singletons. The material was peripheral blood, obtained before pregnancy. The receptors derive from a female donor with multiple sclerosis, enrolled in a pregnancy study. Each CDR3 is given with its conserved first and last residue.

J gene: TRBJ1-4
V gene: TRBV7-9
CDR3 protein: CASSFSSVQNEKLFF

J gene: TRBJ2-3
V gene: TRBV4-1
CDR3 protein: CASSQGRGGTDTQYF

J gene: TRBJ1-6
V gene: TRBV5-1
CDR3 protein: CASSLASISSYNSPLHF

J gene: TRBJ2-2
V gene: TRBV11-3
CDR3 protein: CASSLGVNGELFF

J gene: TRBJ2-3
V gene: TRBV6-5
CDR3 protein: CASSYGLAGILDTQYF

J gene: TRBJ1-5
V gene: TRBV4-2
CDR3 protein: CASSQPGMNQPQHF

J gene: TRBJ1-2
V gene: TRBV2
CDR3 protein: CASSETGGGYTF

J gene: TRBJ2-1
V gene: TRBV2
CDR3 protein: CASSERGPYNEQFF

J gene: TRBJ1-1
V gene: TRBV7-3
CDR3 protein: CASSLLDRGGRTEAFF

J gene: TRBJ2-3
V gene: TRBV2
CDR3 protein: CASQGQKADTQYF

J gene: TRBJ1-4
V gene: TRBV7-8
CDR3 protein: CASGSIEKLFF

J gene: TRBJ1-6
V gene: TRBV19
CDR3 protein: CAGRTGGSPLHF

J gene: TRBJ2-7
V gene: TRBV19
CDR3 protein: CATSGGLTYEQYF

J gene: TRBJ1-1
V gene: TRBV10-3
CDR3 protein: CATRGGTGEVRPQLKNSFF

J gene: TRBJ1-6
V gene: TRBV13
CDR3 protein: CASRSRTGINSPLHF

J gene: TRBJ1-1
V gene: TRBV6-1
CDR3 protein: CASNDGGTEAFF

J gene: TRBJ1-1
V gene: TRBV30
CDR3 protein: CAWSFGVGNTEAFF

J gene: TRBJ1-1
V gene: TRBV19
CDR3 protein: CASSPPRGLQNTEAFF

J gene: TRBJ2-7
V gene: TRBV5-4
CDR3 protein: CASSKTASGGSGEQYF

J gene: TRBJ1-6
V gene: TRBV27
CDR3 protein: CASSFQGAGSPLHF

J gene: TRBJ2-1
V gene: TRBV7-9
CDR3 protein: CASSENEYNEQFF

J gene: TRBJ1-1
V gene: TRBV18
CDR3 protein: CASSPRIRGSTEAFF

J gene: TRBJ2-1
V gene: TRBV5-1
CDR3 protein: CASSLAVAGGPSENFF

J gene: TRBJ1-1
V gene: TRBV6-1
CDR3 protein: CASSGWTANTEAFF

J gene: TRBJ2-7
V gene: TRBV27
CDR3 protein: CASSSSPPENAYEQYF

J gene: TRBJ2-4
V gene: TRBV4-1
CDR3 protein: CASSQVAGGPVVGNIQYF

J gene: TRBJ2-4
V gene: TRBV5-1
CDR3 protein: CASSMGQAKNIQYF

J gene: TRBJ1-1
V gene: TRBV6-1
CDR3 protein: CASSGGRPGGLDTEAFF

J gene: TRBJ2-3
V gene: TRBV4-2
CDR3 protein: CASSPGLAGDVTDTQYF

J gene: TRBJ1-1
V gene: TRBV19
CDR3 protein: CASSINAGQSEAFF

J gene: TRBJ1-3
V gene: TRBV29-1
CDR3 protein: CSVSDRRRNTIYF

J gene: TRBJ2-1
V gene: TRBV27
CDR3 protein: CASTQGGEGGRNEQFF

J gene: TRBJ1-6
V gene: TRBV5-6
CDR3 protein: CASSLAGLSSYNSPLHF

J gene: TRBJ2-1
V gene: TRBV13
CDR3 protein: CASSLGRSEVNEQFF

J gene: TRBJ1-5
V gene: TRBV27
CDR3 protein: CAQGNYSNQPQHF

J gene: TRBJ1-1
V gene: TRBV5-1
CDR3 protein: CASSLSGGESMNTEAFF

J gene: TRBJ2-3
V gene: TRBV5-1
CDR3 protein: CASSPQGAGISTDTQYF

J gene: TRBJ1-1
V gene: TRBV7-3
CDR3 protein: CASSASGGSEAFF

J gene: TRBJ1-1
V gene: TRBV5-1
CDR3 protein: CASSLETGGTEAFF

J gene: TRBJ1-6
V gene: TRBV6-5
CDR3 protein: CASSYRSDRVNSPLHF

J gene: TRBJ1-6
V gene: TRBV9
CDR3 protein: CASSGRYINSPLHF

J gene: TRBJ1-1
V gene: TRBV7-2
CDR3 protein: CASSSDRGRGWTNTEAFF

J gene: TRBJ1-2
V gene: TRBV5-6
CDR3 protein: CASSSGTGFELGDGYTF

J gene: TRBJ1-1
V gene: TRBV27
CDR3 protein: CASRTGVMNTEAFF

J gene: TRBJ1-4
V gene: TRBV28
CDR3 protein: CASSSRTGGYEKLFF

J gene: TRBJ1-6
V gene: TRBV19
CDR3 protein: CASSIFLDRAHSPLHF

J gene: TRBJ1-2
V gene: TRBV9
CDR3 protein: CASSALDRGDYGYTF

J gene: TRBJ1-3
V gene: TRBV19
CDR3 protein: CASSIQGVLSGNTIYF

J gene: TRBJ1-2
V gene: TRBV27
CDR3 protein: CASSLSAVYGYTF

J gene: TRBJ2-2
V gene: TRBV7-8
CDR3 protein: CASSLTGGITGELFF

J gene: TRBJ1-4
V gene: TRBV6-1
CDR3 protein: CASSVWQNNEKLFF

J gene: TRBJ2-7
V gene: TRBV6-6
CDR3 protein: CASTPGHEQYF